This T cell receptor (beta chain) is drawn from a study of blood T cell repertoires in COVID-19. TCRdb's table, derived via immunoSEQ multiplex PCR, lists solely in-frame clones and lacks some. The sample yields approximately 200,000 clones, around 88% seen once. What was sequenced was PBMCs or T cells enriched from blood (not recorded which). The source is a young woman who had recovered from COVID-19.

The CDR3 reads CAWSEAGGLNEQFF. The CDR3 DNA reads as TGTGCCTGGAGTGAGGCGGGAGGGCTCAATGAGCAGTTCTTC. The chain is built from TRBV30 and TRBJ2-1; 9 nucleotides match TRBD2. CDR3 length: 14 residues. Per the germline V gene, CDR1 is GTSNPN and CDR2 is SVGIG (reference sequence). Trimming took 1 base from V and 6 from J; bases not matched to a gene: 4.